This T cell receptor beta chain was captured in a study of shared clonotypes between healthy human individuals. The CDR3 is made up of 15 amino acids. J lost 3 bases, V lost 5 bases, and 7 bases had no gene match. The germline CDR1 and CDR2 sequences are MNHNS and SASEGT. Every contributor of samples was a Caucasian grown-up residing in Nashville, Tennessee. This clone turned up a few times. For every subset, genomic DNA was evenly distributed across several immunoSEQ plates. DNA at about 0.2 ug, 30,000 or so T cell genomes, went into sorted-subset replicate PCRs. Repertoires were generated with immunoSEQ multiplex PCR, while TCRdb's copy carries only in-frame clones and drops some. The sample has roughly 1,100,000 clones; 75% are singletons.

The receptor was isolated from a man younger than 35 in good health. The sample taken for sequencing was memory CD4+ T cells sorted from blood. The subset: CD45RA-negative fraction. The chain couples TRBV6-1 to TRBJ2-7, with 10 bases that match TRBD2. CDR3 loop: CASSTERGGLYEQYF. Written as DNA, the CDR3 is TGTGCCAGCAGTACAGAGCGGGGGGGCCTCTACGAGCAGTACTTC.